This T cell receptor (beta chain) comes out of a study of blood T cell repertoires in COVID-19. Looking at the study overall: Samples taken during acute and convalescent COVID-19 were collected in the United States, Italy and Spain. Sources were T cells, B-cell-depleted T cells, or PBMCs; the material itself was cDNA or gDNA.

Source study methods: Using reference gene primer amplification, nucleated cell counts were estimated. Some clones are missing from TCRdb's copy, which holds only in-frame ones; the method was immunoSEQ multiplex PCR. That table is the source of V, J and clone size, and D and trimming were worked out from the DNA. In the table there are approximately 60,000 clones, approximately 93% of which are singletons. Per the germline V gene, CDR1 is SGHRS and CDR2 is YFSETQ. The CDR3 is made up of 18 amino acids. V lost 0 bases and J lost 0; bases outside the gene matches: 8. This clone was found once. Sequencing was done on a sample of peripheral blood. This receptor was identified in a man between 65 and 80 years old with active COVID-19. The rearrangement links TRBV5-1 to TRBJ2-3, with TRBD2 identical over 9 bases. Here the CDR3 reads CASSLGSGGLESTDTQYF. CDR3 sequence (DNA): TGCGCCAGCAGCTTGGGCAGCGGGGGGTTAGAGAGCACAGATACGCAGTATTTT.